These T cell receptor beta chains were read from a single sample in a study of post-analysis software for immune sequencing data. TCRdb reprocessed the PCR reads with MiXCR, giving one entry per CDR3 protein. Among approximately 570,000 distinct CDR3 sequences listed, 44% were seen once. Input material: blood. The receptors come from a girl aged 5-17 years with multiple sclerosis. Each CDR3 is given with its conserved first and last residue. The D gene is left open where the match is weak. For some rows the clone size is stated as once, few or many, or as a class when expanded; others skip it.

d_gene	v_gene	j_gene	abundance	CDR3nt	CDR3aa
-	TRBV6-1	TRBJ2-1	few	TGTGCCAGCAATTGGGGCGAGCAGTTCTTC	CASNWGEQFF
-	TRBV5-1	TRBJ1-1	-	TGCGCCAGCAGCTCGGCAGGGGCAGCTTTCTTT	CASSSAGAAFF
TRBD1	TRBV12-3/TRBV12-4	TRBJ2-7	-	TGTGCCAGCACCGGGACAGGGAACGAGCAGTACTTC	CASTGTGNEQYF
-	TRBV4-2	TRBJ1-2	-	TGTGCCAGCAGCCACGGCGGGGACTATGGCTACACCTTC	CASSHGGDYGYTF
-	TRBV9	TRBJ1-2	-	TGTGCCAGCAGCGCGGGGGATGACTATGGCTACACCTTC	CASSAGDDYGYTF
TRBD2	TRBV12-3/TRBV12-4	TRBJ2-1	few	TGTGCCAGCAGACTCAATGAGGGAGGGCACCTTGGGGATGAGCAGTTCTTC	CASRLNEGGHLGDEQFF
TRBD2	TRBV4-1	TRBJ2-7	few	TGCGCCAGCAGCCAAGCGGGGGGGGCCTACGAGCAGTACTTC	CASSQAGGAYEQYF
-	TRBV7-2	TRBJ1-5	-	TGTGCCGGCAGCTTAGTGGGTTCCGGGGTCGATCAGCCCCAGCATTTT	CAGSLVGSGVDQPQHF
-	TRBV5-1	TRBJ1-1	-	TGCGCCAGCAACTCGGGGCAGGGCGGCACTGAAGCTTTCTTT	CASNSGQGGTEAFF
-	TRBV6-6	TRBJ1-2	-	TGTGCCAGCACAAGGGCAGGGGATGGCTACACCTTC	CASTRAGDGYTF
-	TRBV6-5	TRBJ1-1	-	TGTGCCAGCAAGGGGGGAGTGAACACCGAAGCTTTCTTT	CASKGGVNTEAFF
TRBD1	TRBV6-1	TRBJ1-2	few	TGTGCCAGCAGTGAGCCCGGACAGGGGCCTAACTATGGCTACACCTTC	CASSEPGQGPNYGYTF
TRBD1	TRBV11-1	TRBJ2-7	-	TGTGCCAGCAGTGAGGGACAGCCGATCTACGAGCAGTACTTC	CASSEGQPIYEQYF
-	TRBV7-8	TRBJ2-1	few	TGTGCCAGCAGGGGGGTCGCGGACTACAATGAGCAGTTCTTC	CASRGVADYNEQFF
-	TRBV18	TRBJ1-2	-	TGTGCCAGATCACCACCAGAGAGACAGCTCTATGGCTACACCTTC	CARSPPERQLYGYTF
-	TRBV5-1	TRBJ1-1	-	TGCGCCAGCAAACCAACAGGCCCCACTGAAGCTTTCTTT	CASKPTGPTEAFF
TRBD1	TRBV5-1	TRBJ1-2	few	TGCGCCAGCAGCCCGACAGGGGGCGCTTTCAACTATGGCTACACCTTC	CASSPTGGAFNYGYTF
-	TRBV5-1	TRBJ2-7	many	TGCGCCAGCAGCCCTGGTGACTACGAGCAGTACTTC	CASSPGDYEQYF
TRBD2	TRBV6-4	TRBJ2-1	few	TGTGCCAGCAGTGAAACAGGGACTAGTCCCTACAATGAGCAGTTCTTC	CASSETGTSPYNEQFF
TRBD2	TRBV6-1	TRBJ2-3	-	TGTGCCAGCAGTGAAAGGCGGACTAGCGGGGACTCTAGCACAGATACGCAGTATTTT	CASSERRTSGDSSTDTQYF
-	TRBV28	TRBJ2-3	once	TGTGCCAGCAGTCAACCGGGACAAGGCACGGGTACGCAGTATTTT	CASSQPGQGTGTQYF
TRBD2	TRBV12-3/TRBV12-4	TRBJ2-5	-	TGTGCCAGCAGCCAAGGGACTAGCGGGTTGGGGACCCAGTACTTC	CASSQGTSGLGTQYF